This is a list of T cell receptor beta chains from one sample in a study of T cells in Graves' hyperthyroidism and ophthalmopathy. Each CDR3 protein is one row after TCRdb ran MiXCR on the multiplex PCR reads. The sample includes roughly 720,000 distinct CDR3 sequences, 15% to 20% of them seen just once. Sequencing was performed on blood. These receptors all come from a man between 45 and 60 years old with Graves' hyperthyroidism. The CDR3 runs from the conserved cysteine through the conserved F or W. The D gene is left open where the match is weak. Rows may omit the clone size; those that give it use once, few, many or a size class.

D gene	clone size	V gene	J gene	CDR3 length	CDR3 DNA	CDR3 protein
TRBD2	-	TRBV6-2/TRBV6-3	TRBJ2-3	16	TGTGCCAGCAGTTACTCGACTAGCGGGAGAATAGATACGCAGTATTTT	CASSYSTSGRIDTQYF
TRBD2	-	TRBV5-1	TRBJ2-3	16	TGCGCCAGCAGTTTGGGACTAGCGGGAGCTGCAGATACGCAGTATTTT	CASSLGLAGAADTQYF
TRBD1	many	TRBV6-1	TRBJ2-2	16	TGTGCCAGCAGTGCCACGGACAGGGTCGAGGTCGGGGAGCTGTTTTTT	CASSATDRVEVGELFF
-	-	TRBV3-1	TRBJ1-6	14	TGTGCCAGCAGCCAAGATCTGCAAAATTCACCCCTCCACTTT	CASSQDLQNSPLHF
-	many	TRBV27	TRBJ1-1	16	TGTGCCAGCAGTCTCATCACGGGGTCTGTGAACACTGAAGCTTTCTTT	CASSLITGSVNTEAFF
-	-	TRBV7-9	TRBJ2-7	15	TGTGCCAGCAGCGAGGCGGCAGGAGGGCTCCACGAGCAGTACTTC	CASSEAAGGLHEQYF
-	many	TRBV10-3	TRBJ2-1	13	TGTGCCATCAGTGAGTATAGCTACAATGAGCAGTTCTTC	CAISEYSYNEQFF
-	many	TRBV12-3/TRBV12-4	TRBJ2-5	13	TGTGCCAGCGGGCCGGGTGGACAAGAGACCCAGTACTTC	CASGPGGQETQYF
TRBD1	many	TRBV28	TRBJ1-2	15	TGTGCCAGCAGTTTAAGGCACAGGGGCTTCTATGGCTACACCTTC	CASSLRHRGFYGYTF
TRBD2	many	TRBV12-3/TRBV12-4	TRBJ2-3	16	TGTGCCAGCAGTTTAGGTTGGCGGGGGGACACAGATACGCAGTATTTT	CASSLGWRGDTDTQYF
-	-	TRBV5-1	TRBJ2-5	15	TGCGCCAGCAGCTTGGGGCCCAGTAACCAAGAGACCCAGTACTTC	CASSLGPSNQETQYF
-	many	TRBV3-1	TRBJ2-7	16	TGTGCCAGCAGCCTTGGGTCGGGTCTGGCCTCCTACGAGCAGTACTTC	CASSLGSGLASYEQYF